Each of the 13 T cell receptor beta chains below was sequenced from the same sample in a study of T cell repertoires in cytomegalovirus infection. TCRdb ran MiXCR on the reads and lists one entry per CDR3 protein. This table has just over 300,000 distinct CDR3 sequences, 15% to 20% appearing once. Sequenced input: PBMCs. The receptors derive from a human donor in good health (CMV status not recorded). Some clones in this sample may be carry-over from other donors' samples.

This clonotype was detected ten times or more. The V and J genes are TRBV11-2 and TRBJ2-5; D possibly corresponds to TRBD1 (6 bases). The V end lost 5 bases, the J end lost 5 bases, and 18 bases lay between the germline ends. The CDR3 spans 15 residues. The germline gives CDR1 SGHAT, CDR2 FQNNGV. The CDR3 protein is CASSSRGTTRETQYF. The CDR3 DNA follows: TGTGCCAGCAGCAGCAGGGGAACTACCCGGGAGACCCAGTACTTC.

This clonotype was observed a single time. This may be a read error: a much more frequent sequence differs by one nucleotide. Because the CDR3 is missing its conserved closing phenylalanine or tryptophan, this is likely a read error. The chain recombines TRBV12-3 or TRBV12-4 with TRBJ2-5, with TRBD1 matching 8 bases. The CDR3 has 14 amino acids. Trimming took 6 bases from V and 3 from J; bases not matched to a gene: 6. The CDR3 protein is CASSGTGSKETQYV. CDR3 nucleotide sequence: TGTGCCAGCAGCGGGACAGGCTCCAAAGAGACCCAGTACGTC.

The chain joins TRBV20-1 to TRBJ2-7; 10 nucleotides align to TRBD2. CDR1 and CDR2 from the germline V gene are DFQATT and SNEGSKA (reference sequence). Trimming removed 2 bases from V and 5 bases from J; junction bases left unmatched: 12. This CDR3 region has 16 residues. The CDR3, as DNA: TGCAGTGCTAGAACACGTAGCGGGGGGCCGGGAGACGAGCAGTACTTC. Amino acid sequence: CSARTRSGGPGDEQYF.

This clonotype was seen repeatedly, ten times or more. CDR3 in amino acids: CASSPPGGGSIEQYF. CDR3 bases: TGTGCCAGCAGCCCCCCGGGAGGGGGATCAATCGAGCAGTACTTC. The chain carries TRBV28 and TRBJ2-7; 8 bases fit TRBD2. The V gene end was trimmed by 6 bases and the J gene end by 6 bases; junction bases not matched to a gene: 13. CDR1 and CDR2 (germline): MDHEN, SYDVKM. The CDR3 runs to 15 residues.

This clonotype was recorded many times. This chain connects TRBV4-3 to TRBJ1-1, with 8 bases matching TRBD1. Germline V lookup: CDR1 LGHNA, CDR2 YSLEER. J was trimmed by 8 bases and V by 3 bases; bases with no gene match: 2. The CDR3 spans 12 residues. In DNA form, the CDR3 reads TGCGCCAGCAGCCAGAGGACAGGGGAAGCTTTCTTT. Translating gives CASSQRTGEAFF.

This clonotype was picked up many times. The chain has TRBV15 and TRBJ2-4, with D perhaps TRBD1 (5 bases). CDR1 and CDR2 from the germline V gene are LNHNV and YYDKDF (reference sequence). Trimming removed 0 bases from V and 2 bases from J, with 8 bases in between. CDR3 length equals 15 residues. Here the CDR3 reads CATSRDSGTKNIQYF. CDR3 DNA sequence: TGTGCCACCAGCAGAGATTCAGGGACCAAAAACATTCAGTACTTC.

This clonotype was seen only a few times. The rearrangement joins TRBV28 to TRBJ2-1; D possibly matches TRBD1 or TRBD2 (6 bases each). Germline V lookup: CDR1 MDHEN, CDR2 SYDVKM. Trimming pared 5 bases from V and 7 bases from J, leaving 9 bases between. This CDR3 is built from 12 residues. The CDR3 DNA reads TGTGCCAGCAGTGGAGGGGGGAATGAGCAGTTCTTC. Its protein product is CASSGGGNEQFF.

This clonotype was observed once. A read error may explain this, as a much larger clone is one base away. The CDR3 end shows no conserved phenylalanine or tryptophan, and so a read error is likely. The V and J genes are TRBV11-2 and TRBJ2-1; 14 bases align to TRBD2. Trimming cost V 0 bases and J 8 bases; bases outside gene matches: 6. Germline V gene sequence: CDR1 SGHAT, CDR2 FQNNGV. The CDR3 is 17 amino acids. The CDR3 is CASSLDLGTSGGDEQFS. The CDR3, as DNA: TGTGCCAGCAGCTTAGATCTAGGGACTAGCGGGGGCGATGAGCAGTTCTCC.

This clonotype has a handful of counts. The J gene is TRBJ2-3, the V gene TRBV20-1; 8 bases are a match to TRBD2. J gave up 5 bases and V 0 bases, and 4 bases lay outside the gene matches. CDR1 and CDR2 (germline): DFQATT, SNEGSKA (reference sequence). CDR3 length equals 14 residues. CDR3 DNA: TGCAGTGCTAGAGATCCGAGCGGGGGAGATACGCAGTATTTT. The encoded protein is CSARDPSGGDTQYF.

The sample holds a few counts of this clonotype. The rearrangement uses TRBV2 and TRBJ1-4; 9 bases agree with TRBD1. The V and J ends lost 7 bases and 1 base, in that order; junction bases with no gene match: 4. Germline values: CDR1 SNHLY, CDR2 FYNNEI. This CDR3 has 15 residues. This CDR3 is CASKTGGGTNEKLFF. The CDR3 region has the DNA TGTGCCAGCAAGACAGGGGGGGGAACTAATGAAAAACTGTTTTTT.

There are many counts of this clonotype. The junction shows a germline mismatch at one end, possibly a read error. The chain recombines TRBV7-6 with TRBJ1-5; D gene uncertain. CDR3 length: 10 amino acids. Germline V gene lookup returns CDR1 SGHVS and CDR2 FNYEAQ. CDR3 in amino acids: CASSSQPQHF. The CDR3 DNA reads TGTGCCAGCAGCAGTCAGCCCCAGCATTTT.

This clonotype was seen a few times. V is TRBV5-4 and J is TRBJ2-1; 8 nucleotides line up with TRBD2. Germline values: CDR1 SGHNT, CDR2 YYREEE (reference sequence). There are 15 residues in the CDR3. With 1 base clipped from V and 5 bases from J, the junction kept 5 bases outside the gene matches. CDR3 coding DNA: TGTGCCAGCAGCTTGCCCAGCGGGGGTCACAATGAGCAGTTCTTC. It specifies CASSLPSGGHNEQFF.

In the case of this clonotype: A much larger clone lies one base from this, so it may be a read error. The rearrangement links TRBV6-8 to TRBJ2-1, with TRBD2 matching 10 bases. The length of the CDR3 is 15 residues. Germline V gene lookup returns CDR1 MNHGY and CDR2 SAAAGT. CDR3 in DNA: TGTGCCAGCAGCAGCACGGGACTAGCGTACAATGTGCAGTTCTTC. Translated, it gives CASSSTGLAYNVQFF.